One and the same sample provided the 2 T cell receptor beta chains below, sequenced in a study of control samples from healthy donors and cancer patients. The assay was immunoSEQ multiplex PCR, and TCRdb's table has in-frame clones only and misses some. The sample includes 150,000 to 200,000 clones, approximately 90% of them seen just once. Sequencing input: blood. These receptors were collected from a man aged 25-45 years in good health.

This chain uses TRBV4-2 with TRBJ1-1; TRBD1 matches at 12 bases. Germline CDR1 is LGHNA and CDR2 is YNFKEQ. The J segment lost 6 bases and the V segment lost 3 bases, leaving 8 bases of the junction unmatched. The CDR3 length is 16 residues. CDR3 residues: CASSHPRGTGGSEAFF. DNA for the CDR3: TGTGCCAGCAGCCATCCCAGGGGGACAGGGGGCTCTGAAGCTTTCTTT.

The chain uses TRBV7-8 and TRBJ2-2; D assignment may be TRBD1 or TRBD2 (6 bases each). Between the trimmed V and J ends, which lost 5 bases and 3 bases, there was a span of 13 bases. The CDR3 has 15 amino acids. Germline V gives CDR1 SGHVS, CDR2 FQNEAQ. CDR3 in DNA: TGTGCCAGCAGCCAGGGGCGGGGTTACACCGGGGAGCTGTTTTTT. Translation: CASSQGRGYTGELFF.